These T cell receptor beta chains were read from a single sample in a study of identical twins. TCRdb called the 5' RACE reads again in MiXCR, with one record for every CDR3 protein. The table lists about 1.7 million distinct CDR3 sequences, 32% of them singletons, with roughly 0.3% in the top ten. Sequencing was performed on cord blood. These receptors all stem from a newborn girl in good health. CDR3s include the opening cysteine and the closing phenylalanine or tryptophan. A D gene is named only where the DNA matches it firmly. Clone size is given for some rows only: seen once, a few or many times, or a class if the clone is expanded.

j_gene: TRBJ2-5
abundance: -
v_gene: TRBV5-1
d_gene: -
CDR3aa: CASNTKGAGETQYF
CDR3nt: TGCGCCAGCAATACGAAAGGGGCAGGAGAGACCCAGTACTTC

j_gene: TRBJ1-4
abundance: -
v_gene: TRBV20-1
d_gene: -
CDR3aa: CSARGSMANEKLFF
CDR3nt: TGCAGTGCTAGAGGGTCGATGGCTAATGAAAAACTGTTTTTT

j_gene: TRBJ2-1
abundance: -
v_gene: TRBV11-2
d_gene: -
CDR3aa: CASSLRGQGNNEQFF
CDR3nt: TGTGCCAGCAGCTTAAGAGGCCAGGGGAACAATGAGCAGTTCTTC

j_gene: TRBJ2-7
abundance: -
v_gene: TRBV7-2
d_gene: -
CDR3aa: CASSSNGQGSSYEQYF
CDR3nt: TGTGCCAGCAGCTCTAACGGTCAGGGTTCCTCCTACGAGCAGTACTTC

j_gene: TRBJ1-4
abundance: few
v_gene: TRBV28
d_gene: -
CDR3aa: CASSLLGLNNEKLFF
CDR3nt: TGTGCCAGCAGTTTATTGGGCCTCAATAATGAAAAACTGTTTTTT

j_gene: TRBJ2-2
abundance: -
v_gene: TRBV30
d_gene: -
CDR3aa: CAWRGRVNTGELFF
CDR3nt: TGTGCCTGGAGAGGCAGGGTTAACACCGGGGAGCTGTTTTTT

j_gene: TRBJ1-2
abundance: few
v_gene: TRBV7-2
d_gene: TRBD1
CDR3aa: CASSLEGARLNYGYTF
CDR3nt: TGTGCCAGCAGCTTAGAGGGGGCAAGACTCAACTATGGCTACACCTTC

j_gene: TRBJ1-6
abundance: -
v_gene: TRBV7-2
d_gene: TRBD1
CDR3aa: CASTLDRAASPLHF
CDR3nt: TGTGCCAGCACCCTGGACAGGGCGGCTTCACCCCTCCACTTT

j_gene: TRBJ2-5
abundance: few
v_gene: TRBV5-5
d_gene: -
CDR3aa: CASSFTSQETQYF
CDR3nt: TGTGCCAGCAGCTTTACTAGCCAAGAGACCCAGTACTTC

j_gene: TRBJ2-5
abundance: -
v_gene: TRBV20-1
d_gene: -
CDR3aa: CSAGTHTSYNEQYF
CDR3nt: TGCAGTGCCGGGACCCACACCTCCTACAATGAGCAGTACTTC

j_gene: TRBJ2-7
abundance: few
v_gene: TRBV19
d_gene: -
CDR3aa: CANYRDLSSYEQYF
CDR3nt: TGTGCCAACTACAGGGACTTGAGCTCCTACGAGCAGTACTTC

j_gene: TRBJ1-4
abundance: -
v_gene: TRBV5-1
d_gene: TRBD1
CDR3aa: CASSLEGAPGGGEKLFF
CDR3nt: TGCGCCAGCAGCTTGGAGGGGGCGCCCGGAGGGGGTGAAAAACTGTTTTTT

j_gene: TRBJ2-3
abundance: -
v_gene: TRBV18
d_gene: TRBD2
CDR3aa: CASSPGSRGITDAQYF
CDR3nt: TGTGCCAGCTCACCAGGCTCGCGGGGGATCACAGATGCGCAGTATTTT

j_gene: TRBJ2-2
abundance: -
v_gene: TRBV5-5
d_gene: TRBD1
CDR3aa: CASDRGTGELFF
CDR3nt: TGTGCCAGCGACAGGGGCACCGGGGAGCTGTTTTTT

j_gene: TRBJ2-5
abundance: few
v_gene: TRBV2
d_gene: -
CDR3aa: CASSKTGWEYF
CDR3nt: TGTGCCAGCAGCAAGACAGGTTGGGAGTACTTC

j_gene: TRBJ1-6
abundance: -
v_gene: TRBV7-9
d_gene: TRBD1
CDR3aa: CASSPRTGGENNSPLHF
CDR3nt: TGTGCCAGCAGCCCGCGGACAGGGGGAGAGAATAATTCACCCCTCCACTTT

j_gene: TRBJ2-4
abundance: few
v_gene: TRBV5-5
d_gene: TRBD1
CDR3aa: CASSPQIGQGWGNIQYF
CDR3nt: TGTGCCAGCAGCCCCCAAATAGGACAGGGGTGGGGAAACATTCAGTACTTC

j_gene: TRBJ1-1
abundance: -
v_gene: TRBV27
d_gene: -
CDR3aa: CASSFGTMNTEAFF
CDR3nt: TGTGCCAGCAGTTTCGGGACAATGAACACTGAAGCTTTCTTT

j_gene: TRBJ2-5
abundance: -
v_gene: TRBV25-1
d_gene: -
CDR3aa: CASSDPPGFTAETQYF
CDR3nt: TGTGCCAGCAGTGATCCCCCGGGATTCACCGCAGAGACCCAGTACTTC

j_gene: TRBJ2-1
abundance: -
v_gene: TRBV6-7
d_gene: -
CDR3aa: CASSYSTAGAYNEQFF
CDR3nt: TGTGCCAGCAGTTACTCGACGGCAGGAGCCTACAATGAGCAGTTCTTC

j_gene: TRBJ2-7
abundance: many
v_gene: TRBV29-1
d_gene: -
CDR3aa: CSVVGQGYEQYF
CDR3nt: TGCAGCGTTGTAGGCCAGGGTTACGAGCAGTACTTC

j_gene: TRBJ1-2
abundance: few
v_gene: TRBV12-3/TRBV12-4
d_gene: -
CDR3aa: CASNRNREGGYGYTF
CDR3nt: TGTGCCAGCAATCGGAACCGGGAGGGAGGCTATGGCTACACCTTC

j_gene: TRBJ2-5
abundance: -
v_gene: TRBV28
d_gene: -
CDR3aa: CASSLGALGTQYF
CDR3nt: TGTGCCAGCAGTTTAGGGGCGCTTGGGACCCAGTACTTC

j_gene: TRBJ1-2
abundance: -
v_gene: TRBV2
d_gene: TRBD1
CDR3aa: CAIPQGATNYGYTF
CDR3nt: TGTGCCATCCCACAGGGGGCCACTAACTATGGCTACACCTTC

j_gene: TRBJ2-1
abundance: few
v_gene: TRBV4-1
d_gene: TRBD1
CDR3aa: CASSLRQGHEQFF
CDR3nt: TGCGCCAGCAGCCTGAGACAGGGGCATGAGCAGTTCTTC

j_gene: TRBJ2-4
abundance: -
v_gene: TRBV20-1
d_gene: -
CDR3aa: CSATLGVGSIQYF
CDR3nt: TGCAGTGCTACATTAGGAGTAGGGAGCATTCAGTACTTC

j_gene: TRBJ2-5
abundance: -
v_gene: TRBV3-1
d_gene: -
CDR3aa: CASSPDSTQYF
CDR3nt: TGTGCCAGCAGCCCCGACTCTACCCAGTACTTC

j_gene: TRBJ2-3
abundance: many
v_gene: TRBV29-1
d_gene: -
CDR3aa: CSADLVDTQYF
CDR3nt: TGCAGCGCCGACTTGGTAGATACGCAGTATTTT

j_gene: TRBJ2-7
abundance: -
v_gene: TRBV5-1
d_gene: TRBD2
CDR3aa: CASSPPSGVYEQYF
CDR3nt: TGCGCCAGCAGCCCTCCTAGCGGTGTCTACGAGCAGTACTTC

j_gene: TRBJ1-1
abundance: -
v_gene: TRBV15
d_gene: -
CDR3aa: CATSRVRGLNTEAFF
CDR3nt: TGTGCCACCAGCAGAGTTAGGGGATTGAACACTGAAGCTTTCTTT

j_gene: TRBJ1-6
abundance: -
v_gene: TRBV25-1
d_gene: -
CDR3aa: CASSSPGILSPPHF
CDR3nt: TGTGCCAGCAGTAGTCCAGGGATCCTTTCACCCCCCCACTTT

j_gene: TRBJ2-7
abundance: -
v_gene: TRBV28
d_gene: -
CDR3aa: CASRPSGGGTYEQYF
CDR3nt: TGTGCCAGCAGACCATCAGGGGGGGGAACTTACGAGCAGTACTTC

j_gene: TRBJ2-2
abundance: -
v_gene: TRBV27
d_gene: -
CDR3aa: CASSLLVGELFF
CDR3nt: TGTGCCAGCAGTTTATTAGTCGGGGAGCTGTTTTTT

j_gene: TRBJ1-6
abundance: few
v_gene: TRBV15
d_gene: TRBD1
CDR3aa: CATTIDRVYNSPLHF
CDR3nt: TGTGCCACCACCATTGACAGGGTCTATAATTCACCCCTCCACTTT

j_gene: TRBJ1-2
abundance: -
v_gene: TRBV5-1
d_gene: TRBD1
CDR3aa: CASSFSPVRDRDGYTF
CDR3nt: TGCGCCAGCAGCTTCAGTCCCGTCCGGGACAGGGATGGCTACACCTTC

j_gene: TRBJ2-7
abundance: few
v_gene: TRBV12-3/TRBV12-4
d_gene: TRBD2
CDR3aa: CASSLSGLAYYEQYF
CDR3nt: TGTGCCAGCAGCCTATCGGGACTAGCGTACTACGAGCAGTACTTC

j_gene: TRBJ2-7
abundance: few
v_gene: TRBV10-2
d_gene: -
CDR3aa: CASSHKGVENEQYF
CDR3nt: TGCGCCAGCAGTCATAAGGGGGTAGAGAACGAGCAGTACTTC

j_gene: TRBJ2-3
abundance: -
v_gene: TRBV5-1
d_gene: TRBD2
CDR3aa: CASSLVVAGVTDTQYF
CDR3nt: TGCGCCAGCAGCTTGGTGGTAGCGGGAGTCACAGATACGCAGTATTTT

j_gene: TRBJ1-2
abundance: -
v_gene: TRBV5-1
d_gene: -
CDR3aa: CASSFRDRTHGYTF
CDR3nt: TGCGCCAGCAGCTTCCGGGACCGGACCCATGGCTACACCTTC

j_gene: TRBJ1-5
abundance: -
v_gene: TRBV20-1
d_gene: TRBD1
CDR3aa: CSARDEQGANQPQHF
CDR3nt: TGCAGTGCTAGAGACGAACAGGGGGCCAATCAGCCCCAGCATTTT

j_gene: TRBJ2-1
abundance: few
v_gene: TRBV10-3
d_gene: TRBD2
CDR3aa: CAISGAAGGLSYNERFF
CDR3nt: TGTGCCATCAGTGGGGCAGCGGGGGGACTTTCCTACAATGAGCGGTTCTTC

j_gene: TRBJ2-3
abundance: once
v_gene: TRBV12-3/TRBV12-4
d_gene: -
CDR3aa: CASSLSPGYTDTQYF
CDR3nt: TGTGCCAGCAGTTTATCACCAGGCTACACAGATACGCAGTATTTT

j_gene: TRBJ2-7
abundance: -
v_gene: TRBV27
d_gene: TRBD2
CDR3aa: CASSSTTWTSGLYNEQYF
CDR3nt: TGTGCCAGCAGCTCGACAACCTGGACTAGCGGGCTATACAATGAGCAGTACTTC

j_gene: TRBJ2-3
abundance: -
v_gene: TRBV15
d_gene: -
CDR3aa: CATSRGLTSTDTQYF
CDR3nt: TGTGCCACCAGCAGAGGGTTAACTAGCACAGATACGCAGTATTTT

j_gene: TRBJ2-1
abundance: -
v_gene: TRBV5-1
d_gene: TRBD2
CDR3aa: CASSFGLAGLTYNEQFF
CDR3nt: TGCGCCAGCAGCTTTGGACTAGCGGGGCTCACTTACAATGAGCAGTTCTTC

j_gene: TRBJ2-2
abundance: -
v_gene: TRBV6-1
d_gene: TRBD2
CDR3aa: CASSEEARLAGTGELFF
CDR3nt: TGTGCCAGCAGTGAAGAGGCGAGACTAGCGGGAACCGGGGAGCTGTTTTTT

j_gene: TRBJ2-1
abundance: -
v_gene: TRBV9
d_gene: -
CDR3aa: CASSNRGGNEQFF
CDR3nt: TGTGCCAGCAGCAACAGGGGGGGGAATGAGCAGTTCTTC

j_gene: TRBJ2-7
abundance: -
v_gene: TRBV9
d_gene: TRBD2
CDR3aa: CASSAGLAGGLSSYEQYF
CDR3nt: TGTGCCAGCAGCGCAGGACTAGCGGGAGGCCTCAGCTCCTACGAGCAGTACTTC

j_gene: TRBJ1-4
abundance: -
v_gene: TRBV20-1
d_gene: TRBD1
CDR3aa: CSASPGGSNEKLFF
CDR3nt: TGCAGTGCTAGCCCAGGGGGGAGTAATGAAAAACTGTTTTTT

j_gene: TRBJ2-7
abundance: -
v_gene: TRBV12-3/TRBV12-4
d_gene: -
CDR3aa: CASSLGAAWSYEQYF
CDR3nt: TGTGCCAGCAGCCTCGGGGCTGCATGGTCCTACGAGCAGTACTTC

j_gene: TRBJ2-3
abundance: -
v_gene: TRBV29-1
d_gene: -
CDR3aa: CSVDRTYTDTQYF
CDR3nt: TGCAGCGTTGACAGGACCTACACAGATACGCAGTATTTT